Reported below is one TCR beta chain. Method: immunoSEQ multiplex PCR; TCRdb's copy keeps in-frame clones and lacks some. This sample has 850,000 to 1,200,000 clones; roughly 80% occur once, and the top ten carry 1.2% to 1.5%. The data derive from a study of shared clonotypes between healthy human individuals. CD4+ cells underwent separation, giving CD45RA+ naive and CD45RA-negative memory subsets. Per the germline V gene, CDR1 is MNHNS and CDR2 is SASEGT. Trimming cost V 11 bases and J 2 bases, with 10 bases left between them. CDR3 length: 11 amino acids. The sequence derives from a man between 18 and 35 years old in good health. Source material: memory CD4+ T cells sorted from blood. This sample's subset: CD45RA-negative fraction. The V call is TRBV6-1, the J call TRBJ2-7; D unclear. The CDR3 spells CAGRAPYEQYF. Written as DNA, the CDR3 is TGTGCCGGAAGGGCTCCCTACGAGCAGTACTTC.